The clone carrying this T cell receptor beta chain has more than one count but fewer than ten. The antigen is undetermined. The CDR3 has 16 residues. Germline CDR1 reads SEHNR; CDR2 reads FQNEAQ (reference sequence). V dropped 3 bases and J dropped 6 bases, with 17 bases sitting between them. These data are taken from a study of cytomegalovirus exposure and HLA in healthy donors. Broader study findings: Earlier analysis yielded a pattern in which most TCR beta V segments were productive about 90% or about 30% of the time. Investigators reported 150 to 200 TCR beta chains as tied to cytomegalovirus. When analyzed later, the rates of TCR association showed variation by HLA locus, with DRB1 the most and HLA-C the fewest.

The PCR employed 60 Vbeta primers together with 13 Jbeta primers. Profiling relied on immunoSEQ multiplex PCR, and the TCRdb table lists in-frame clones only, not all of them. The sample consists of more than 90,000 clones, under 80% of them appearing once. Sequencing was carried out using PBMCs. The chain couples TRBV7-9 to TRBJ2-2; D is perhaps TRBD2 (5 bases). The receptor comes from a man aged 40-55 years in good health and CMV-seropositive. The CDR3 DNA is TGTGCCAGCAGCTTGCTGTCCGGGGTTATGTCCGGGGAGCTGTTTTTT. It is translated as CASSLLSGVMSGELFF.